A selection of T cell receptor beta chains follows, all from one sample in a study of T cells after yellow fever vaccination. From the 5' RACE reads, TCRdb called clonotypes with MiXCR, one entry per CDR3 protein. The sample shows a few hundred thousand distinct CDR3 sequences, 5.5% to 8.5% of them seen only once. The sample in question was CD4+ T cells sorted from PBMCs, obtained on the day of the yellow fever booster vaccination. The receptors shown here come from a man aged 30 to 39 who received the YFV17D yellow fever vaccine. Both conserved end residues are part of each CDR3. Not every row has a clone size; where given, it reads once, few, many or a size class.

>TRBV5-1|many
CASSMGANGEAFF
>TRBV20-1|few
CSASSRYGTEAFF
>TRBV5-1|-
CASSLGAGPAQGEKLFF
>TRBV3-1|-
CASSRDTTGELFF
>TRBV7-8|few
CASSLGRVTGELFF
>TRBV3-1|many
CASSSTWRPDNEQFF
>TRBV20-1|many
CSASGTGELFF
>TRBV7-2|few
CASSEPGTGDYEQYF
>TRBV12-3/TRBV12-4|many
CASSNSGTYEQYF
>TRBV28|-
CASSPGGSGNTIYF
>TRBV4-2|many
CASSQAKNTGELFF
>TRBV7-2|many
CASSLGEDKGPTDTQYF
>TRBV20-1|few
CSAQGQGVWYGYTF
>TRBV18|many
CASSPPLGQKETQYF
>TRBV5-1|few
CASSLAGPGETQYF
>TRBV25-1|many
CASSDRLDTQYF
>TRBV24-1|few
CATSEPGSQTQYF
>TRBV10-3|few
CAISGSGRTDQPQHF
>TRBV20-1|few
CSAREPGLAIYEQYF
>TRBV29-1|many
CSVVFRAANTEAFF
>TRBV7-8|many
CASAALARETQYF